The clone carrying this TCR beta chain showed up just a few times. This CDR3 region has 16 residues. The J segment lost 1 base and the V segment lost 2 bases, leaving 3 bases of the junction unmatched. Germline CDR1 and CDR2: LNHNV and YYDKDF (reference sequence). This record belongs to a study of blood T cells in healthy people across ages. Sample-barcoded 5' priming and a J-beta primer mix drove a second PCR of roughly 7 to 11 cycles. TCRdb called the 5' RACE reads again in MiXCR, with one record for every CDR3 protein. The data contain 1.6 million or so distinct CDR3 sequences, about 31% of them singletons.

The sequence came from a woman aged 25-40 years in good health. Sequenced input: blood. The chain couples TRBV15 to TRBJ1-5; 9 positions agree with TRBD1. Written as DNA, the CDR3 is TGTGCCACCAGCAGACGGACAGGGGAAAGCAATCAGCCCCAGCATTTT. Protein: CATSRRTGESNQPQHF.